This record looks at one T cell receptor (beta chain) sequence and its context. Its antigen is unidentified. There are 18 residues in the CDR3. Germline CDR1 and CDR2: LGHNA and YNFKEQ. Trimming stripped 0 bases from V and 0 bases from J, with 16 bases between. The sample is drawn from a study of identical twins. General study findings and limits: Weaker excess twin sharing was seen among beta out-of-frame sequences. Whereas memory repertoires showed no such difference, abundant cord blood beta clonotypes carried fewer insertions. It was out-of-frame TCR alpha sharing in monozygotic twins that models underestimated.

In TCRdb, the 5' RACE reads were re-called with MiXCR into one record per CDR3 protein. Here the sample spans under 350,000 distinct CDR3 sequences, roughly 8.6% being singletons. Healthy Caucasians, and only they, were the donors. This same sample was also taken into another study, of yellow fever vaccine responses in identical twins.

J is TRBJ2-3 and V is TRBV4-2, with D unresolved. The TCR was taken from a young woman in good health. The sequencing input was CD8+ T cells sorted from blood. The CDR3 is CASSQETSATPSTDTQYF. CDR3 nucleotides: TGTGCCAGCAGCCAAGAGACGTCGGCCACCCCAAGCACAGATACGCAGTATTTT.